This TCR beta chain was found in a study of blood T cell repertoires in COVID-19. Per germline, CDR1 SQVTM and CDR2 ANQGSEA. The CDR3 runs 13 residues. Losses at the gene ends were 4 bases for V and 6 bases for J; bases not matched to a gene: 4. Sequencing used immunoSEQ multiplex PCR; TCRdb keeps in-frame clones, though not all of them. This repertoire shows around 330,000 clones, about nine tenths found once; its top ten account for approximately 9.8%. V is TRBV29-1 and J is TRBJ2-2; 8 bases agree with TRBD1. This receptor was taken from a middle-aged woman who had recovered from COVID-19. The sample consisted of PBMCs or T cells enriched from blood (not recorded which). CDR3 in amino acids: CSVAKTGAGELFF. The CDR3 DNA follows: TGCAGCGTTGCCAAGACAGGGGCCGGGGAGCTGTTTTTT.